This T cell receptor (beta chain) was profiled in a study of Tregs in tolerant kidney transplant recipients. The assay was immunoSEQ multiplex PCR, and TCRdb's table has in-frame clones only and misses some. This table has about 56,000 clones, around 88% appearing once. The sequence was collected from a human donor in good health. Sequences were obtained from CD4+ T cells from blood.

DNA for the CDR3: TGTGCCAGCAGCCTCGCCGGGATAGGAGAGACCCAGTACTTC. This encodes CASSLAGIGETQYF. V usage is TRBV7-8 and J usage is TRBJ2-5; maybe TRBD2 (5 bases). The CDR3 extends over 14 amino acids. CDR1 is SGHVS and CDR2 is FQNEAQ in the germline V gene. V lost 5 bases and J 4 bases, leaving 14 bases between the germline ends.